The next 6 T cell receptor beta chains were all read from a single sample in a study of radiation and T cells in renal cell carcinoma. Repertoires were generated with immunoSEQ multiplex PCR, while TCRdb's copy carries only in-frame clones and drops some. In the table there are around 170,000 clones, about 87% of which are singletons. As for time point: blood 4 weeks post-SBRT, at nephrectomy. Treatment defined: 15 Gy SBRT to primary tumor, nephrectomy 4 weeks later. The sample consisted of blood, taken from a patient whose treatment included radiotherapy and nephrectomy. The receptors shown here come from a woman between 50 and 59 years old with renal cell carcinoma.

The rearrangement joins TRBV13 to TRBJ2-3; 10 bases are shared with TRBD2. Trimming cost V 6 bases and J 0 bases; bases outside gene matches: 6. Germline lookup yields CDR1 PRHDT and CDR2 FYEKMQ (reference sequence). The CDR3 length is 16 residues. As DNA, the CDR3 is TGTGCCAGCAGGATAGCGGGGGGAGGAAGCACAGATACGCAGTATTTT. Protein product: CASRIAGGGSTDTQYF.

The V call is TRBV7-8, the J call TRBJ1-3, with no clear D. Trimming removed 1 base at V and 0 bases at J, with 4 bases between. CDR3 length: 14 amino acids. Germline V gives CDR1 SGHVS, CDR2 FQNEAQ. This CDR3 is CASSLVASGNTIYF. The CDR3 bases are TGTGCCAGCAGCTTAGTTGCCTCTGGAAACACCATATATTTT. The full variable domain, its missing parts supplied by reference TRBV7-8 and TRBJ1-3, is GAGVSQSPRYKVAKRGQDVALRCDPISGHVSLFWYQQALGQGPEFLTYFQNEAQLDKSGLPSDRFFAERPEGSVSTLKIQRTQQEDSAVYLCASSLVASGNTIYFGEGSWLTVV.

The chain joins TRBV27 to TRBJ1-6; 7 bases agree with TRBD1. In germline, CDR1 is MNHEY, CDR2 SMNVEV (reference sequence). V shed 4 bases, J shed 11 bases, and the junction held 2 bases outside the gene matches. The CDR3 length is 12 residues. In nucleotides, the CDR3 is TGTGCCAGCAGTTCAGGGGGGACACCCCTCCACTTT. Its protein product is CASSSGGTPLHF.

The rearrangement joins TRBV9 to TRBJ2-1; D is ambiguous. The CDR3 loop spans 13 amino acids. Germline V gene lookup returns CDR1 SGDLS and CDR2 YYNGEE. With 0 bases removed from V and 8 bases from J, the gap between germline ends came to 9 bases. CDR3 sequence reads: CASSVGDSDEQFF. The CDR3, as DNA: TGTGCCAGCAGCGTAGGAGATTCCGATGAGCAGTTCTTC.

The chain recombines TRBV5-4 with TRBJ2-4; D gene uncertain. Trimming took off 4 bases at V and 12 bases at J, with 14 bases between the two ends. The CDR3 is made up of 12 amino acids. In germline, CDR1 is SGHNT, CDR2 YYREEE (reference sequence). Here the CDR3 DNA reads TGTGCCAGCAGCATCCCGACCGGCCGTCAGTACTTC. It codes for CASSIPTGRQYF.

The genes are TRBV18 and TRBJ1-1, with D hard to call. CDR1 is KGHSH and CDR2 is LQKENI in the germline V gene. The ends were cut back, 4 bases at V and 4 bases at J, with 10 bases in the middle. The CDR3 length is 13 residues. The CDR3: CASSRSESTEAFF. The CDR3 nucleotides read TGTGCCAGCTCACGCTCGGAAAGCACTGAAGCTTTCTTT.